Included here is one T cell receptor (beta chain) sequence, with context. The data were taken from a study of response to subunit inactivated influenza vaccine. Each CDR3 protein gets one entry after TCRdb re-called the RT-PCR reads with MiXCR. Of about 540,000 distinct CDR3 sequences in the sample, 20% to 25% were seen once. V lost 6 bases and J lost 2; bases outside the gene matches: 3. The CDR3 sequence is 13 residues long. This sample was also put to use in a study of T cells expressing NK-cell markers. As that study records: For TCR beta, cDNA was produced by 5'RACE template switching with UMIs. Clarity on HCMV specificity was lacking for the expanded NKG2C+ T cell clones.

The TCR originated in a man aged 50 or older who received an inactivated influenza vaccine. Sequencing was performed on CD4+ T cells sorted from PBMCs, taken less than 13 days after vaccination. The chain combines TRBV12-3 or TRBV12-4 with TRBJ1-2; 7 bases map to TRBD1. The DNA of the CDR3 is TGTGCCAGCAGCCGGGACAGCAACTATGGCTACACCTTC. Its translation: CASSRDSNYGYTF.